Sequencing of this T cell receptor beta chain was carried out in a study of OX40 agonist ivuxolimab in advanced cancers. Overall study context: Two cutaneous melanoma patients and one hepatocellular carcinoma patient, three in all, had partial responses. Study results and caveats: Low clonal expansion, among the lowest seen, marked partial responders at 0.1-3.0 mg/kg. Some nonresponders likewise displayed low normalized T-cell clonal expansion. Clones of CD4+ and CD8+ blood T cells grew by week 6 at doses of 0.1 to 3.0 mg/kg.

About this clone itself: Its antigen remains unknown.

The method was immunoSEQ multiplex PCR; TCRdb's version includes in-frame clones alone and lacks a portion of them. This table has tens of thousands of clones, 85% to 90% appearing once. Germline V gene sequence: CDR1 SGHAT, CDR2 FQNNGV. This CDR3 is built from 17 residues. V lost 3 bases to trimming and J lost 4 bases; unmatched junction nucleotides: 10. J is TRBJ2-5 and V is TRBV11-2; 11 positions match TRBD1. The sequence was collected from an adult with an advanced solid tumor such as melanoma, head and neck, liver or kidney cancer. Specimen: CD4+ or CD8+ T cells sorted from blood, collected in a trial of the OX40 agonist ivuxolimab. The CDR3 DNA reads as TGTGCCAGCAGCTTGGGACCGGGACAGGGGGTTGGAGAGACCCAGTACTTC. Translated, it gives CASSLGPGQGVGETQYF.